One sample yielded the 7 T cell receptor beta chains listed below, sequenced in a study of beta chain features in type 1 diabetes. Study-level results: TCRB CDR3s from Type 1 diabetes patients were moderately but significantly shorter in all four CD4+ subsets.

Expressed TCRB transcripts were sequenced, since all the RNA that had been isolated was reverse transcribed. TCRdb's copy holds only in-frame clones and misses some; the assay was immunoSEQ multiplex PCR. The repertoire holds a few hundred thousand clones, with less than 15% as singletons. These TCRs are of unknown antigen specificity. Sequenced input: naive CD4+ T cells from blood. The receptors here all came from a woman aged 18 to 35 with type 1 diabetes.

The sample holds a few counts of this clone. The chain's CDR3 is CASSQDPTGHTEAFF. The CDR3 bases are TGCGCCAGCAGCCAAGACCCGACAGGCCACACTGAAGCTTTCTTT. The chain combines TRBV4-1 with TRBJ1-1; tentatively, D is TRBD1 (6 bases). Germline CDR1 MGHRA, CDR2 YSYEKL. The CDR3 covers 15 residues. The V end lost 0 bases, the J end lost 3 bases, and 11 bases lay between the germline ends.

This clone turned up a few times. The J gene is TRBJ2-4, the V gene TRBV4-3; the D gene is possibly TRBD1 (6 bases). V was pared by 0 bases and J by 0 bases, with 9 bases between. Germline lookup yields CDR1 LGHNA and CDR2 YSLEER. CDR3 length: 16 residues. CDR3 region: CASSQETGLAKNIQYF. DNA for the CDR3: TGCGCCAGCAGCCAAGAGACAGGACTAGCCAAAAACATTCAGTACTTC.

V is TRBV19 and J is TRBJ2-1; the match to TRBD2 covers 11 bases. V was pared by 7 bases and J by 7 bases, with 12 bases of the junction left unmatched. The CDR3 has 16 residues. Germline V lookup: CDR1 LNHDA, CDR2 SQIVND (reference sequence). The CDR3 DNA sequence: TGTGCCAGTACCTCAGGGACTAGCGGAAGGGGGAATGAGCAGTTCTTC. Protein sequence: CASTSGTSGRGNEQFF.

This clone was counted between two and nine times. The chain employs TRBV10-3 and TRBJ2-1, with 8 nucleotides matching TRBD1. CDR1 and CDR2 (germline): ENHRY, SYGVKD. V gave up 3 bases and J gave up 8 bases; unmatched junction bases: 12. This CDR3 comprises 16 residues. CDR3 protein: CAISDRWGQAGYEQFF. In nucleotides, the CDR3 is TGTGCCATCAGTGATCGGTGGGGACAGGCGGGATATGAGCAGTTCTTC.

The chain uses TRBV2 and TRBJ2-7, with a tentative D call TRBD1 (5 bases). CDR1 is SNHLY and CDR2 is FYNNEI in the germline V gene. This CDR3 has 12 amino acids. V was cut by 8 bases and J by 7 bases, with 15 bases left in between. The CDR3 DNA reads TGTGCCAGCCGTCCAGGGTCTGGTGAGCAGTACTTC. Translating gives CASRPGSGEQYF.

This clone was found a few times. V usage is TRBV5-8 and J usage is TRBJ2-7, with 11 bases identical to TRBD2. The CDR3 has 14 residues. CDR1 and CDR2 (germline): SGHTS, YDEGEE. V lost 4 bases to trimming and J lost 2 bases; unmatched junction nucleotides: 2. CDR3 sequence reads: CASSPSGGPYEQYF. The CDR3 nucleotides are TGTGCCAGCAGCCCTAGCGGGGGGCCCTACGAGCAGTACTTC.

This clone appeared a few times. The chain couples TRBV7-2 to TRBJ2-1, with unresolved D. CDR1 SGHTA and CDR2 FQGNSA come from the germline V gene. CDR3 length: 13 amino acids. With 4 bases removed from V and 8 bases from J, the gap between germline ends came to 12 bases. The chain's CDR3 is CASSWRPSDEQFF. CDR3 DNA: TGTGCCAGCAGCTGGCGCCCTAGTGATGAGCAGTTCTTC.